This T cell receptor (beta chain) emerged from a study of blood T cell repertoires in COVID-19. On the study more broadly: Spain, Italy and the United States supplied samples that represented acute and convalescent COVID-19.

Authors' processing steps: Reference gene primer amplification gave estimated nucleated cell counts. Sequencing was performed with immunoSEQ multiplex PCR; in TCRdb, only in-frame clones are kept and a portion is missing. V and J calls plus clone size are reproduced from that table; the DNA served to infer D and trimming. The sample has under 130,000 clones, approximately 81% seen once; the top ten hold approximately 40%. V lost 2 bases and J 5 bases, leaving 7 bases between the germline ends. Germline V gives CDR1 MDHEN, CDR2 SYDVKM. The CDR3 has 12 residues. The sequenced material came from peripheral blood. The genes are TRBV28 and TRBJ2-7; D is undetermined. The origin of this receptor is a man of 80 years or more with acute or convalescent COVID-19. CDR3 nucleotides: TGTGCCAGCAGTTTAACCGAGGACGAGCAGTACTTC. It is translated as CASSLTEDEQYF.